This passage covers 14 T cell receptor beta chains from one sample sequenced in a study of blood T cell repertoires in COVID-19. Some clones are missing from TCRdb's copy, which holds only in-frame ones; the method was immunoSEQ multiplex PCR. The sample has 210,000 or so clones; 70% to 90% are singletons. The specimen was peripheral blood. These receptors all stem from a man aged 50 to 59 with acute or convalescent COVID-19.

This chain connects TRBV12-3 or TRBV12-4 to TRBJ1-3; D is unresolved. V was pared by 3 bases and J by 0 bases, with 3 bases between. The CDR3 spans 13 residues. In nucleotides, the CDR3 is TGTGCCAGCAGTTTTAACTCTGGAAACACCATATATTTT. As protein: CASSFNSGNTIYF.

The V gene is TRBV5-4, the J gene TRBJ2-1; D ambiguous. The CDR3 has 16 residues. CDR1 is SGHNT and CDR2 is YYREEE in the germline V gene (reference sequence). V lost 4 bases and J 0 bases, leaving 14 bases between the germline ends. The CDR3 DNA reads as TGTGCCAGCAGCCCAGATGACATCCCCTCCTACAATGAGCAGTTCTTC. Its translation is CASSPDDIPSYNEQFF.

V gene TRBV18 combines with J gene TRBJ1-2; TRBD1 matches at 9 bases. Germline V gene data show CDR1 as KGHSH and CDR2 as LQKENI. Germline trimming cut 4 bases from V and 7 bases from J; bases unmatched to any gene: 7. The CDR3 spans 14 residues. The CDR3 protein is CASSLGQGIGGYTF. Written as DNA, the CDR3 is TGTGCCAGCTCACTGGGACAGGGTATCGGTGGCTACACCTTC.

This chain connects TRBV10-2 to TRBJ1-1; 7 bases fit TRBD1. This CDR3 is built from 14 residues. The V gene's germline CDR1 is WSHSY and CDR2 SAAADI. The V and J ends lost 7 bases and 0 bases, in that order; junction bases with no gene match: 5. CDR3 in DNA: TGCGCCAGCACCGAGACAGGGATGAACACTGAAGCTTTCTTT. It specifies CASTETGMNTEAFF.

The V and J genes are TRBV18 and TRBJ2-1, with D uncertain. Germline V gene data show CDR1 as KGHSH and CDR2 as LQKENI. This CDR3 has 12 residues. V was pared by 3 bases and J by 9 bases, with 9 bases between. Here the CDR3 reads CASSPTNGEQFF. Here the CDR3 DNA reads TGTGCCAGCTCACCCACGAACGGTGAGCAGTTCTTC.

J is TRBJ2-7 and V is TRBV5-1; TRBD2 aligns across 11 bases. CDR1 is SGHRS, CDR2 YFSETQ, per germline. Unmatched junction bases numbered 9, after V lost 6 bases and J lost 7 bases. The CDR3 is 14 residues long. The CDR3 coding sequence is TGCGCCAGCACTCCAGGACTAGCGGGTGGTGAGCAGTACTTC. The encoded protein is CASTPGLAGGEQYF.

The chain carries TRBV5-4 and TRBJ2-5; a possible D gene is TRBD2 (6 bases). There are 14 residues in the CDR3. Germline lookup yields CDR1 SGHNT and CDR2 YYREEE (reference sequence). The germline V and J ends were trimmed by 3 bases and 5 bases, with 14 bases remaining between them. CDR3 in DNA: TGTGCCAGCAGCTCAACCCTAGGGAGGGAGACCCAGTACTTC. Its translation: CASSSTLGRETQYF.

The chain uses TRBV21-1 and TRBJ1-3; TRBD1 was called by the table and not checked on the DNA. TRBV21-1 is a pseudogene locus. The CDR3 contains 13 residues. CDR3 nucleotides: TGTGCCAGCAGCAAGGGGAAGGGGAACACCATATATTTT. It yields the protein CASSKGKGNTIYF.

This chain joins TRBV11-2 and TRBJ1-5; D not resolved. The germline gives CDR1 SGHAT, CDR2 FQNNGV. The ends were cut back, 3 bases at V and 3 bases at J, with 9 bases in the middle. This CDR3 has 14 residues. The CDR3 is CASSFAMNNQPQHF. The CDR3 DNA reads as TGTGCCAGCAGCTTCGCTATGAACAATCAGCCCCAGCATTTT.

V gene TRBV15 combines with J gene TRBJ1-4; 9 bases agree with TRBD1. J gave up 2 bases and V 2 bases, and 6 bases lay outside the gene matches. CDR3 length equals 17 residues. Germline loops: CDR1 LNHNV, CDR2 YYDKDF (reference sequence). The CDR3 region is CATSRPGTGWTNEKLFF. In nucleotides, the CDR3 is TGTGCCACCAGCAGACCCGGGACAGGGTGGACTAATGAAAAACTGTTTTTT.

The chain has TRBV11-2 and TRBJ1-3; weak D call: TRBD1 (5 bases). Trimming left V 1 base short and J 7 bases short, with 14 bases between. The CDR3 consists of 15 residues. The V gene's germline CDR1 is SGHAT and CDR2 FQNNGV. The CDR3 loop reads CASSLGDSRGNTIYF. The CDR3 DNA follows: TGTGCCAGCAGCTTAGGAGACAGCCGGGGGAACACCATATATTTT.

The chain recombines TRBV19 with TRBJ1-1, with D possibly matching TRBD1 (5 bases). Germline CDR1 and CDR2: LNHDA and SQIVND (reference sequence). The V end was cut by 5 bases, the J end by 6 bases, with 16 bases between. This CDR3 is built from 14 residues. The DNA of the CDR3 is TGTGCCAGTAGTTACACAGGAAACCGCGCTGAAGCTTTCTTT. This translates into CASSYTGNRAEAFF.

The V and J genes are TRBV7-3 and TRBJ2-1; 8 nucleotides align to TRBD2. V lost 4 bases, J lost 3 bases, and 11 bases stayed unmatched. The CDR3 sequence is 17 residues long. In germline, CDR1 is SGHTA, CDR2 FQGTGA. CDR3 sequence (DNA): TGTGCCAGCAGCTCCCCCACGGGGGGGCAGGGCTACAATGAGCAGTTCTTC. Its protein is CASSSPTGGQGYNEQFF. Complete variable domain (other parts from reference TRBV7-3 and TRBJ2-1): GAGVSQTPSNKVTEKGKYVELRCDPISGHTALYWYRQSLGQGPEFLIYFQGTGAADDSGLPNDRFFAVRPEGSVSTLKIQRTERGDSAVYLCASSSPTGGQGYNEQFFGPGTRLTVL.

The chain joins TRBV19 to TRBJ1-1, with a tentative D call TRBD1 (6 bases). Germline CDR1 reads LNHDA; CDR2 reads SQIVND (reference sequence). V was cut by 7 bases and J by 2 bases, with 14 bases left in between. The CDR3 runs 14 residues. The CDR3 nucleotides are TGTGCCAGTACCCTAGGGGGATACAACACTGAAGCTTTCTTT. Protein: CASTLGGYNTEAFF. The full variable domain, rest sourced from reference TRBV19 and TRBJ1-1, is DGGITQSPKYLFRKEGQNVTLSCEQNLNHDAMYWYRQDPGQGLRLIYYSQIVNDFQKGDIAEGYSVSREKKESFPLTVTSAQKNPTAFYLCASTLGGYNTEAFFGQGTRLTVV.